This TCR beta chain was recovered during a study of early T cells in non-severe SARS-CoV-2 infection (dated by TCRdb to the early 2020s). Background on the whole study: Because TCR sequencing was done on bulk RNA from unsorted whole blood, the alpha and beta chains could not be paired.

The study was a case-control design nested within a healthcare worker cohort in London, UK, with weekly nasopharyngeal swab PCR tests and blood sampling. Healthcare workers were enrolled in the week of the UK lockdown, from 23 to 31 March 2020, and were followed every week for up to roughly 15 weeks. Paper-wide results and their limitations: VDJdb matching was skewed toward anti-spike CD8 responses and likely underestimated virus-specific expansions by missing private and CD4 specificities.

Libraries were built with 5' RACE. The sample was run on a NextSeq 500. To correct for sequencing error and PCR bias, the TCR library protocol tagged individual cDNA molecules with unique molecular identifiers. Sequencing covered both TCR alpha and beta chains, and within each sample the abundances of alpha and beta sequences were tightly co-correlated. As for how the authors treated the data: V gene, J gene and CDR3 annotation of TCR sequences was performed with Decombinator V4. TCRs were defined as expanded if a significant change between any two time points was detected under a Poisson model with p below 0.0001. TCR abundances were normalised to the total number of TCRs sequenced per sample and were expressed as counts per million. TRAV1-2 paired with TRAJ12, TRAJ20 or TRAJ33 defined MAIT TCRs, while TRAV10 paired with TRAJ18 defined iNKT TCRs. VDJdb, accessed 1 November 2021, was searched for CMV, EBV and SARS-CoV-2 annotated TCRs, excluding TCRs annotated for multiple antigens. The raw public reads went through TCRdb reprocessing: fastp at Q25, MiXCR clone calling, in-frame beta chains kept. Duplicate CDR3 protein sequences are folded into a single record with the most common DNA and genes. What appears here as the V and J calls and clone size reflects TCRdb's work, not the paper's. This sample is represented by 64,000 or so distinct CDR3 sequences; roughly 12% of them were singletons. Under 1.5% of the sample is held by the ten biggest clonotypes.

In its sample, this clonotype was seen many times. Its specific antigen is unknown. Base qualities are not recorded, but no much larger clone differs from it by a single base. The CDR3 runs 15 amino acids, cysteine and phenylalanine included. The entry retains the CDR3 DNA only, 45 bases that are in frame from base 1. CDR1 SGHRS and CDR2 YFSETQ are derived from the germline V gene. V is trimmed back by 4 bases and J by 0 bases, and the junction contains 2 bases that no gene match accounts for. The chain couples TRBV5-1 to TRBJ2-1, with 9 central nucleotides matching TRBD2. Source: whole blood, taken at baseline. The clonotype was recovered from an adult who was a healthcare worker with PCR-confirmed SARS-CoV-2 infection or an uninfected control (not recorded which). The nucleotides read TGCGCCAGCAGCCCAGCGGGGGGCTCCTACAATGAGCAGTTCTTC. Its protein is CASSPAGGSYNEQFF.